Listed below are T cell receptor beta chains from one sample, sequenced in a study of technical replicates of blood from a few donors. Generated by immunoSEQ multiplex PCR, the TCRdb table keeps only in-frame clones and is missing some. The data contain roughly 76,000 clones, 94% of them singletons. The sample was T cells isolated from PBMCs. The receptors originated from a human donor in good health. Each CDR3 is given with its conserved first and last residue. A D gene is named only where the DNA matches it firmly. Size is stated for part of the rows, as once, few or many counts, or as a class when the clone is expanded.

cdr3_aa cdr3_nt clone_size cdr3_length d_call j_call v_call
CASSRTSGWNTGELFF TGTGCCAGCAGCCGGACTAGCGGTTGGAACACCGGGGAGCTGTTTTTT . 16 TRBD2 TRBJ2-2 TRBV7-2
CASTKGPSTDTQYF TGTGCCAGCACCAAGGGGCCGAGCACAGATACGCAGTATTTT once 14 . TRBJ2-3 TRBV6-5
CASGQEGNQPQHF TGTGCCAGTGGACAGGAGGGGAATCAGCCCCAGCATTTT once 13 TRBD1 TRBJ1-5 TRBV6-4
CAWSRGRSGANVLTF TGTGCCTGGAGCAGGGGACGCTCTGGGGCCAACGTCCTGACTTTC . 15 . TRBJ2-6 TRBV30
CASSPGGARGYTF TGTGCCAGCAGCCCCGGGGGGGCGCGTGGCTACACCTTC once 13 . TRBJ1-2 TRBV5-4
CASSLYGTGRSNEQFF TGTGCCAGCAGTTTATACGGGACAGGGCGCTCTAATGAGCAGTTCTTC . 16 TRBD1 TRBJ2-1 TRBV28
CASSIDFHGEKLFF TGTGCCAGCAGTATAGACTTTCATGGGGAAAAACTGTTTTTT . 14 . TRBJ1-4 TRBV27
CASNGHRGLGIVANTDTQYF TGTGCCAGCAACGGACACCGGGGACTAGGTATAGTCGCTAACACAGATACGCAGTATTTT once 20 TRBD2 TRBJ2-3 TRBV9
CASSFAGSYEQYF TGTGCCAGCAGTTTTGCGGGGTCCTACGAGCAGTACTTC . 13 . TRBJ2-7 TRBV28
CASSPNTGSEAFF TGTGCCAGCAGCCCTAATACAGGGTCCGAAGCTTTCTTT . 13 . TRBJ1-1 TRBV13
CATYLTGGLYNEQFF TGTGCCACCTACTTGACAGGGGGTCTTTACAATGAGCAGTTCTTC . 15 TRBD1 TRBJ2-1 TRBV6-1
CASSLNTNTGELFF TGTGCCAGCAGTTTAAATACGAACACCGGGGAGCTGTTTTTT . 14 . TRBJ2-2 TRBV27
CASSVVESYEQYF TGTGCCAGCAGTGTGGTGGAGTCCTACGAGCAGTACTTC . 13 . TRBJ2-7 TRBV2
CASSLGALSRGELFF TGTGCCAGCAGTTTAGGGGCCCTATCCCGCGGGGAGCTGTTTTTT . 15 . TRBJ2-2 TRBV28
CASSEGTAGNTIYF TGTGCCAGCAGTGAGGGGACAGCAGGAAACACCATATATTTT . 14 TRBD1 TRBJ1-3 TRBV7-8
CSVETGSSTGELFF TGCAGCGTTGAAACAGGGAGCTCCACCGGGGAGCTGTTTTTT once 14 . TRBJ2-2 TRBV29-1
CASSETGINYGYTF TGTGCCAGCAGTGAAACCGGGATTAACTATGGCTACACCTTC . 14 . TRBJ1-2 TRBV2
CASTATGTGIYGYTF TGTGCCAGCACCGCCACCGGGACAGGGATCTATGGCTACACCTTC . 15 TRBD1 TRBJ1-2 TRBV27
CASTRPGLELLGEQFF TGTGCCAGCACCCGACCGGGTCTCGAGCTCCTGGGTGAGCAGTTCTTC . 16 . TRBJ2-1 TRBV7-2
CASSEARLSYNEQFF TGTGCCAGCAGTGAAGCGCGGTTGTCCTACAATGAGCAGTTCTTC . 15 . TRBJ2-1 TRBV2
CASSLGLAGVYEQFF TGTGCCAGCAGCTTGGGACTAGCGGGAGTTTATGAGCAGTTCTTC once 15 TRBD2 TRBJ2-1 TRBV5-6
CASSVVWGLGELFF TGTGCCAGCAGCGTAGTTTGGGGGCTGGGGGAGCTGTTTTTT . 14 . TRBJ2-2 TRBV9
CASSSDPGGGYGYTF TGTGCCAGCAGCTCCGACCCTGGCGGAGGCTATGGCTACACCTTC . 15 . TRBJ1-2 TRBV5-5
CASSLGQGSEQFF TGTGCCAGCAGCCTCGGACAGGGGAGCGAGCAGTTCTTC . 13 TRBD1 TRBJ2-1 TRBV27
CASSLGDRGYEQYF TGTGCCAGCAGTTTAGGGGACAGAGGCTACGAGCAGTACTTC few 14 TRBD1 TRBJ2-7 TRBV28
CASSQVSGIGGYTF TGTGCCAGCAGCCAAGTTTCGGGTATTGGTGGCTACACCTTC . 14 . TRBJ1-2 TRBV14
CATRVPSAQGQFF TGTGCCACCAGGGTCCCTTCTGCGCAGGGGCAGTTCTTC . 13 . TRBJ2-1 TRBV15
CAWNPTSGSFFSTDTQYF TGTGCCTGGAACCCTACTAGCGGGAGTTTCTTTAGCACAGATACGCAGTATTTT . 18 TRBD2 TRBJ2-3 TRBV30
CASSYRDWTDTQYF TGTGCCAGCAGCTACCGGGACTGGACAGATACGCAGTATTTT . 14 . TRBJ2-3 TRBV7-8
CASSLGYREGNEQYF TGCGCCAGCAGCTTGGGGTACCGGGAGGGGAACGAGCAGTACTTC . 15 TRBD2 TRBJ2-7 TRBV5-1
CASSRHGSEQYF TGCGCCAGCAGCCGTCACGGTTCCGAGCAGTACTTC . 12 . TRBJ2-7 TRBV4-1
CASSQGQSPYEQYF TGTGCCAGCAGCCAAGGACAGTCACCCTACGAGCAGTACTTC . 14 . TRBJ2-7 TRBV9
CASSSSGSNEQFF TGTGCCAGCAGCTCTAGCGGGAGTAATGAGCAGTTCTTC . 13 TRBD2 TRBJ2-1 TRBV2
CASSPRQGFTTEAFF TGCGCCAGCAGCCCCCGACAGGGTTTTACCACTGAAGCTTTCTTT . 15 TRBD1 TRBJ1-1 TRBV5-1
CASSSDRAYEQYF TGCGCCAGCAGCTCGGACAGGGCCTACGAGCAGTACTTC . 13 TRBD1 TRBJ2-7 TRBV5-1
CASSRGNPYNEQFF TGTGCCAGTAGTAGAGGGAACCCGTACAATGAGCAGTTCTTC . 14 . TRBJ2-1 TRBV19
CASNRLAGGTAPYEQYF TGTGCCAGCAACAGACTAGCGGGAGGGACCGCACCCTACGAGCAGTACTTC . 17 TRBD2 TRBJ2-7 TRBV7-8
CASSFTQSSYEQYF TGTGCCAGCAGCTTTACACAGTCCTCCTACGAGCAGTACTTC . 14 . TRBJ2-7 TRBV11-3
CASSLGTSGRVGEQFF TGTGCCAGCAGCTTGGGGACTAGCGGGAGGGTTGGTGAGCAGTTCTTC . 16 TRBD2 TRBJ2-1 TRBV5-4
CASSFDRDSQHF TGTGCCAGCAGTTTTGACCGGGACAGCCAGCATTTT . 12 TRBD1 TRBJ1-5 TRBV28
CASTVSGGLGNEQFF TGTGCCAGCACCGTATCGGGGGGTTTGGGCAATGAGCAGTTCTTC . 15 TRBD2 TRBJ2-1 TRBV6-5
CASRPQTGGGYTF TGTGCCAGCAGACCCCAAACAGGGGGCGGCTACACCTTC . 13 TRBD1 TRBJ1-2 TRBV6-1
CASHNRGWTEAFF TGTGCCAGCCATAACAGGGGTTGGACTGAAGCTTTCTTT . 13 TRBD1 TRBJ1-1 TRBV7-2
CASSYSKGAGTEAFF TGTGCCAGCAGTTACTCAAAGGGGGCGGGAACTGAAGCTTTCTTT . 15 TRBD1 TRBJ1-1 TRBV6-5
CASSFLAEGHEQYF TGTGCCAGCAGTTTCTTAGCGGAGGGTCACGAGCAGTACTTC . 14 . TRBJ2-7 TRBV27
CASSGGLAGVSAYNEQFF TGTGCCAGCAGCGGTGGACTAGCGGGAGTATCGGCCTACAATGAGCAGTTCTTC once 18 TRBD2 TRBJ2-1 TRBV9